This passage covers 32 T cell receptor beta chains from one sample sequenced in a study of regulatory T cells in long-lasting Graves disease. Time point here: persistent/refractory GD, antithyroid drugs over 5 years with positive TRAb. RNA extracted from PBMCs served as the sequencing template. Relying on iRepertoire HTBI primers and Arm-PCR of CDR3 regions, the team built TCR beta libraries. TCRdb used MiXCR to reprocess the multiplex PCR reads, holding one entry per CDR3 protein. The sample holds 700,000 or so distinct CDR3 sequences, 30% seen once. The sequences come from peripheral blood mononuclear cells (PBMCs), collected when the disease was refractory, from a patient treated with antithyroid drugs. These receptors all stem from a female donor with Graves disease.

The rearrangement joins TRBV30 to TRBJ2-2; D is unresolved. Looked up from germline, CDR1 is GTSNPN and CDR2 is SVGIG (reference sequence). The CDR3 extends over 15 amino acids. The V end lost 1 base, the J end lost 7 bases, and 16 bases lay between the germline ends. The CDR3 bases are TGTGCCTGGAGTGCCTTTACGGGCGTGGGCGGGGAGCTGTTTTTT. Protein: CAWSAFTGVGGELFF.

This clonotype was observed a handful of times. The J gene is TRBJ1-1, the V gene TRBV2; 7 bases line up with TRBD1. This CDR3 comprises 13 residues. CDR1 SNHLY and CDR2 FYNNEI come from the germline V gene. V lost 6 bases and J lost 7; bases outside the gene matches: 8. The DNA for the CDR3 is TGTGCCAGCAGAGTACAAGGGGGCAGTGAAGCTTTCTTT. Protein sequence: CASRVQGGSEAFF.

This clonotype occurred a few times. The chain has TRBV6-5 and TRBJ1-1; D gene unclear. The CDR3 sequence is 15 residues long. V lost 0 bases to trimming and J lost 0 bases, with 8 bases between them. Germline V gives CDR1 MNHEY, CDR2 SVGAGI. The CDR3 region is CASSYSSSLNTEAFF. In nucleotides, the CDR3 is TGTGCCAGCAGTTACTCGAGCAGTTTGAACACTGAAGCTTTCTTT.

This clonotype came up once. No conserved phenylalanine or tryptophan ends this CDR3, so it is likely a read error. The chain joins TRBV6-2 or TRBV6-3 to TRBJ1-5; a possible D gene is TRBD1 (6 bases). V was pared by 6 bases and J by 4 bases, with 16 bases between. Germline loops: CDR1 MNHEY, CDR2 SVGEGT. This CDR3 has 15 amino acids. CDR3 sequence (DNA): TGTGCCAGCAGGGCAACCGACAGGCTAAATCAGCCCCAGCATTCT. Protein: CASRATDRLNQPQHS.

The CDR3 reads CSATGLANQPQHF. The CDR3 nucleotides read TGCAGTGCTACAGGGTTGGCCAATCAGCCCCAGCATTTT. V is TRBV20-1 and J is TRBJ1-5, with a tentative D call TRBD1 (5 bases). CDR1 and CDR2 from the germline V gene are DFQATT and SNEGSKA (reference sequence). Trimming left V 4 bases short and J 3 bases short, with 10 bases between. This CDR3 region has 13 residues.

CDR3 residues: CSAREDRDNSPLHF. CDR3 nucleotide sequence: TGCAGTGCTAGGGAGGACAGGGATAATTCACCCCTCCACTTT. The V call is TRBV20-1, the J call TRBJ1-6, with 8 bases aligning to TRBD1. Germline CDR1 reads DFQATT; CDR2 reads SNEGSKA (reference sequence). J gave up 5 bases and V 3 bases, and 3 bases lay outside the gene matches. The CDR3 has 14 amino acids.

V and J are TRBV6-1 and TRBJ2-7, with TRBD1 identical over 10 bases. The junction had 20 bases not matched to a gene; V was cut back by 0 bases and J by 0 bases. The CDR3 consists of 22 residues. Per the germline V gene, CDR1 is MNHNS and CDR2 is SASEGT. The CDR3 sequence is CASSEAIFFGTGAPRHSYEQYF. CDR3 in DNA: TGTGCCAGCAGTGAAGCGATCTTCTTCGGGACAGGGGCCCCGAGGCACTCCTACGAGCAGTACTTC.

There are many counts of this clonotype. This sequence joins TRBV2 and TRBJ1-5; 9 bases match TRBD1. Unmatched junction bases numbered 13, after V lost 6 bases and J lost 10 bases. The V gene's germline CDR1 is SNHLY and CDR2 FYNNEI. The CDR3 extends over 15 amino acids. Written as DNA, the CDR3 is TGTGCCAGCAGGGTAACGACAGGGGGAATTTCTCCCCAGCATTTT. Amino acid sequence: CASRVTTGGISPQHF.

The genes are TRBV20-1 and TRBJ2-5; 7 bases align to TRBD2. J lost 0 bases, V lost 2 bases, and 12 bases had no gene match. CDR1 and CDR2 (germline): DFQATT, SNEGSKA (reference sequence). The CDR3 sequence is 17 residues long. In DNA, the CDR3 is TGCAGTGCTAGACGTGAGTGGGCTAGCGGAGACCAAGAGACCCAGTACTTC. This sequence encodes CSARREWASGDQETQYF.

V gene TRBV7-9 combines with J gene TRBJ2-5; D is uncertain. This CDR3 is 14 amino acids long. V lost 0 bases, J lost 7 bases, and 12 bases lay in between. Germline assignment: CDR1 SEHNR and CDR2 FQNEAQ (reference sequence). CDR3 nucleotides: TGTGCCAGCAGCTTAGCGGAGCCCCCCGGGACCCAGTACTTC. Translating it yields CASSLAEPPGTQYF.

This clonotype was detected a few times. The chain carries TRBV19 and TRBJ1-1, with no clear D. CDR1 is LNHDA and CDR2 is SQIVND in the germline V gene (reference sequence). CDR3 size: 14 residues. Deletions cut 6 bases from V and 1 base from J, with 12 bases between. The CDR3 here is CASSISRQNTEAFF. The CDR3, as DNA: TGTGCCAGTAGCATTAGCAGGCAGAACACTGAAGCTTTCTTT.

The V and J genes are TRBV5-4 and TRBJ2-7, with 11 nucleotides matching TRBD1. The germline V gene has CDR1 SGHNT and CDR2 YYREEE (reference sequence). This CDR3 region has 15 residues. The J segment lost 5 bases and the V segment lost 4 bases, leaving 8 bases of the junction unmatched. The CDR3 here is CASSNSGQGAHEQYF. For the CDR3, the DNA is TGTGCCAGCAGCAACTCAGGACAGGGGGCCCACGAGCAGTACTTC.

The chain links TRBV5-6 to TRBJ2-7, with 8 bases that match TRBD2. Germline V CDR1 and CDR2: SGHDT, YYEEEE. Germline trimming cut 1 base from V and 0 bases from J; bases unmatched to any gene: 6. The length of the CDR3 is 16 residues. The CDR3 region is CASSLILSGISYEQYF. In DNA, the CDR3 is TGTGCCAGCAGCTTGATACTTAGCGGGATCTCCTACGAGCAGTACTTC.

V and J are TRBV19 and TRBJ1-1; a weak D match, TRBD1 (5 bases). The CDR3 has 15 amino acids. Germline-derived CDR1 and CDR2 are LNHDA and SQIVND (reference sequence). The ends were cut back, 7 bases at V and 5 bases at J, with 20 bases in the middle. Here the CDR3 reads CASTTIRVSGTEAFF. CDR3 DNA sequence: TGTGCCAGTACAACAATCAGGGTCTCGGGGACTGAAGCTTTCTTT. The variable domain in full, completed from reference TRBV19 and TRBJ1-1, reads DGGITQSPKYLFRKEGQNVTLSCEQNLNHDAMYWYRQDPGQGLRLIYYSQIVNDFQKGDIAEGYSVSREKKESFPLTVTSAQKNPTAFYLCASTTIRVSGTEAFFGQGTRLTVV.

This clonotype was counted a few times. The chain carries TRBV11-2 and TRBJ2-7; D is uncertain. The CDR3 has 16 amino acids. Trimming left V 1 base short and J 2 bases short, with 15 bases between. Germline V gives CDR1 SGHAT, CDR2 FQNNGV. The DNA for the CDR3 is TGTGCCAGCAGCTTAGCATGGTCTATAGGCGCCTACGAGCAGTACTTC. Translating it yields CASSLAWSIGAYEQYF.

This chain uses TRBV6-1 with TRBJ1-4; no reliable D call. V was trimmed by 4 bases and J by 8 bases, leaving 14 bases between them. Per germline, CDR1 MNHNS and CDR2 SASEGT. The length of the CDR3 is 14 residues. CDR3 nucleotide sequence: TGTGCCAGCAGTGCCACTGTCGCCGGGGAAAAACTGTTTTTT. Its protein is CASSATVAGEKLFF.

The gene calls are TRBV28 and TRBJ1-4; D is ambiguous. This CDR3 spans 16 amino acids. Trimming removed 7 bases at V and 0 bases at J, with 15 bases between. The V gene's germline CDR1 is MDHEN and CDR2 SYDVKM. The CDR3 spells CASKPLGYATNEKLFF. In DNA, the CDR3 is TGTGCCAGCAAACCCCTGGGGTATGCAACTAATGAAAAACTGTTTTTT.

The V call is TRBV6-1, the J call TRBJ2-7; 11 bases map to TRBD2. Germline V lookup: CDR1 MNHNS, CDR2 SASEGT. Trimming at V came to 7 bases and at J to 2 bases, leaving 4 bases not matched to a gene. The CDR3 has 14 residues. CDR3 DNA: TGTGCCAGCACCAGACTAGCGGGGACCTACGAGCAGTACTTC. Its protein product is CASTRLAGTYEQYF.

This chain links TRBV25-1 with TRBJ1-3; TRBD1 is a possible D gene (6 bases). The length of the CDR3 is 14 residues. V was pared by 2 bases and J by 7 bases, with 12 bases between. Germline V gene sequence: CDR1 MGHDK, CDR2 SYGVNS. As DNA, the CDR3 is TGTGCCAGCAGTGAAACAGGGTGGAGGAACACCATATATTTT. This gives the protein CASSETGWRNTIYF.

This clonotype was observed at least ten times. The chain links TRBV2 to TRBJ2-2; D unclear. Germline V gives CDR1 SNHLY, CDR2 FYNNEI. V lost 4 bases, J lost 5 bases, and 11 bases lay in between. The CDR3 length is 14 residues. The CDR3 spells CASSGTPGTGELFF. Written as DNA, the CDR3 is TGTGCCAGCAGTGGGACCCCCGGGACCGGGGAGCTGTTTTTT.

This clonotype was seen many times. The chain joins TRBV6-1 to TRBJ2-7; 10 nucleotides align to TRBD2. The CDR3 consists of 15 residues. Germline CDR1 and CDR2: MNHNS and SASEGT. V shed 6 bases, J shed 3 bases, and the junction held 8 bases outside the gene matches. The CDR3 DNA is TGTGCCAGCAGGCAACTAGCGGGACTACACTACGAGCAGTACTTC. Translating it yields CASRQLAGLHYEQYF.

This clonotype was counted many times. This chain links TRBV2 with TRBJ1-1; D is uncertain. The germline gives CDR1 SNHLY, CDR2 FYNNEI. Trimming took off 6 bases at V and 6 bases at J, with 17 bases between the two ends. This CDR3 is 14 amino acids long. The CDR3 nucleotides are TGTGCCAGCAGCCCGACGGAGGACCTGTCTGAAGCTTTCTTT. It encodes CASSPTEDLSEAFF.

This clonotype was detected only a few times. The chain carries TRBV5-1 and TRBJ1-5; D is unclear. Trimming removed 1 base at V and 4 bases at J, with 6 bases between. The CDR3 spans 13 residues. Per the germline V gene, CDR1 is SGHRS and CDR2 is YFSETQ. The chain's CDR3 is CASSLNGNQPQHF. The CDR3 DNA is TGCGCCAGCAGCTTGAATGGAAATCAGCCCCAGCATTTT.

There are many counts of this clonotype. The V gene is TRBV6-1, the J gene TRBJ2-5, with 10 bases aligning to TRBD1. The CDR3 contains 15 residues. Losses at the gene ends were 3 bases for V and 5 bases for J; bases not matched to a gene: 6. The germline V gene has CDR1 MNHNS and CDR2 SASEGT. CDR3 residues: CASSELTGGFETQYF. The CDR3 DNA reads TGTGCCAGCAGTGAGTTGACAGGGGGCTTTGAGACCCAGTACTTC.

This clonotype was seen at least ten times. V and J are TRBV11-2 and TRBJ2-5; a weak D match, TRBD2 (6 bases). Trimming removed 2 bases from V and 4 bases from J, with 11 bases in between. CDR3 size: 14 residues. Looked up from germline, CDR1 is SGHAT and CDR2 is FQNNGV. CDR3 amino acids: CASSLLGGRETQYF. The CDR3 DNA reads TGTGCCAGCAGCTTATTGGGAGGCAGAGAGACCCAGTACTTC.

The chain employs TRBV19 and TRBJ2-6; unclear D gene. Germline V gives CDR1 LNHDA, CDR2 SQIVND (reference sequence). The CDR3 covers 15 residues. Trimming cost V 7 bases and J 3 bases, with 13 bases left between them. The CDR3 DNA reads as TGTGCCAGTAAAAATTCAGGAAGTGGGGCCAACGTCCTGACTTTC. Its translation: CASKNSGSGANVLTF.

The rearrangement links TRBV19 to TRBJ2-2; TRBD2 agrees at 8 bases. The ends lost 3 bases at V and 4 bases at J; junction bases unmatched: 13. The CDR3 has 18 residues. Germline V gene lookup returns CDR1 LNHDA and CDR2 SQIVND (reference sequence). The CDR3: CASSMMILGAGVTGELFF. CDR3 nucleotides: TGTGCCAGTAGTATGATGATTTTGGGAGCGGGAGTCACCGGGGAGCTGTTTTTT.

This clonotype occurred a few times. The chain carries TRBV6-2 or TRBV6-3 and TRBJ2-7; 7 nucleotides align to TRBD2. This CDR3 contains 15 residues. Losses at the gene ends were 3 bases for V and 2 bases for J; bases not matched to a gene: 7. Per germline, CDR1 MNHEY and CDR2 SVGEGT. DNA of the CDR3: TGTGCCAGCAGTTATCTGGCGGGAGCTCCCTACGAGCAGTACTTC. Translating gives CASSYLAGAPYEQYF.

The rearrangement uses TRBV30 and TRBJ2-7, with D unresolved. Trimming took off 3 bases at V and 6 bases at J, with 6 bases between the two ends. The CDR3 has 10 residues. Per the germline V gene, CDR1 is GTSNPN and CDR2 is SVGIG (reference sequence). CDR3 nucleotide sequence: TGTGCCTGGAGCAACAGCGAGCAGTACTTC. Its protein product is CAWSNSEQYF.

J is TRBJ1-1 and V is TRBV28; possible D gene TRBD1, 6 bases. Germline V gene lookup returns CDR1 MDHEN and CDR2 SYDVKM. The V end lost 4 bases, the J end lost 11 bases, and 26 bases lay between the germline ends. The CDR3 contains 16 residues. The CDR3 region is CASSSGTVDRTRSAFF. The CDR3 DNA follows: TGTGCCAGCAGTTCGGGGACCGTTGACAGGACACGGTCGGCTTTCTTT.

This clonotype occurred a few times. The chain is built from TRBV20-1 and TRBJ1-5, with D tentatively TRBD1 (5 bases). This CDR3 spans 15 amino acids. Trimming stripped 3 bases from V and 7 bases from J, with 19 bases between. The V gene's germline CDR1 is DFQATT and CDR2 SNEGSKA (reference sequence). This CDR3 reads CSASSSTDSWQPQHF. The DNA for the CDR3 is TGCAGTGCTAGTTCGTCGACAGATAGTTGGCAGCCCCAGCATTTT.

There are a few counts of this clonotype. The chain has TRBV20-1 and TRBJ2-1; D assignment may be TRBD1 or TRBD2 (5 bases each). Between the trimmed V and J ends, which lost 6 bases and 5 bases, there was a span of 17 bases. The CDR3 is 14 amino acids. CDR1 DFQATT and CDR2 SNEGSKA come from the germline V gene (reference sequence). In DNA, the CDR3 is TGCAGTGCCGCCGGGACCGGGAACCACAATGAGCAGTTCTTC. Residues: CSAAGTGNHNEQFF.